This T cell receptor beta chain stems from a study of blood T cells in healthy people across ages. Across the whole study: Template switching recovered approximately one barcoded beta molecule for every two T cells. Study observations and caveats: Age advanced and TCR beta diversity per million T cells fell, roughly linearly.

It was with a sample-barcoded 5' primer and a J-beta primer mix that a second PCR of about 6 to 12 cycles was run. TCRdb passed the 5' RACE reads through MiXCR, listing each CDR3 protein once. Here the sample spans about 1.4 million distinct CDR3 sequences, around 59% being singletons. Between the trimmed V and J ends, which lost 6 bases and 3 bases, there was a span of 9 bases. The CDR3 loop spans 13 amino acids. Germline V gene lookup returns CDR1 MDHEN and CDR2 SYDVKM. The total RNA that was extracted per sample amounted to at least 5.5 micrograms. This clonotype was picked up a small number of times. Its target is not known.

The TCR originated in a young man in good health. The chain joins TRBV28 to TRBJ2-1; D not resolved. The sample was blood. In DNA, the CDR3 is TGTGCCAGCAGGGGAATTGACTACAATGAGCAGTTCTTC. This codes for CASRGIDYNEQFF.